This T cell receptor beta chain was sequenced for a study of technical replicates of blood from several donors. The CDR3 length is 14 residues. CDR1 SGHRS and CDR2 YFSETQ come from the germline V gene. V lost 4 bases to trimming and J lost 7 bases; unmatched junction nucleotides: 10. TCRdb's table, derived via immunoSEQ multiplex PCR, lists solely in-frame clones and lacks some. The sample includes 55,000 to 70,000 clones, 86% of them seen just once. The J gene is TRBJ2-7, the V gene TRBV5-1; the match to TRBD1 covers 8 bases. This sequence originates from a human donor in good health. Some clones in this sample may be carry-over from other donors' samples. Specimen: PBMCs. The CDR3 loop reads CASSQGQGPQEQYF. In DNA, the CDR3 is TGCGCCAGCAGCCAAGGACAGGGCCCGCAGGAGCAGTACTTC.